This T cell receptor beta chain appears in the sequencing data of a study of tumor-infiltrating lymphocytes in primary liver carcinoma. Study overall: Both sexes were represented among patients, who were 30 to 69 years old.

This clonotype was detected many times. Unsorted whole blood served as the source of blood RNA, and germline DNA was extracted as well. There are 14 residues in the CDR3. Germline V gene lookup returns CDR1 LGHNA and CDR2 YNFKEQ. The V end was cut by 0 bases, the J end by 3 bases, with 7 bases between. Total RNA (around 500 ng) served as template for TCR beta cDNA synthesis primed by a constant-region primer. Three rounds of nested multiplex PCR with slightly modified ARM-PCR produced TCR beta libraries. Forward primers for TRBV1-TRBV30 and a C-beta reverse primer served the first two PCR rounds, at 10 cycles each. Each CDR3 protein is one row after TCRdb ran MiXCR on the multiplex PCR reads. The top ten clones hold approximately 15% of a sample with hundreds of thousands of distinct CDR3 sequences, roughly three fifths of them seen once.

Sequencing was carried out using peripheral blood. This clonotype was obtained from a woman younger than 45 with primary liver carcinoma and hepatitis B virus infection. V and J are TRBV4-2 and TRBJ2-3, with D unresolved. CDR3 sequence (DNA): TGTGCCAGCAGCCAAGACTCCTCTACAGATACGCAGTATTTT. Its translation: CASSQDSSTDTQYF.